This record looks at one T cell receptor (beta chain) sequence and its context. As yet, its antigen is unknown. The table came from immunoSEQ multiplex PCR; TCRdb's copy has only in-frame clones and leaves some out. Found here are approximately 420,000 clones, approximately 87% of them singletons; the top ten hold 3.6%. Unmatched junction bases numbered 12, after V lost 5 bases and J lost 6 bases. There are 16 residues in the CDR3. The V gene's germline CDR1 is SEHNR and CDR2 FQNEAQ (reference sequence). This specimen belongs to a study of Ad26.COV2.S vaccination and SARS-CoV-2 variants. Study as a whole: Ad26.COV2.S was injected intramuscularly once or twice, 56 days apart.

Treatment specified: roughly 19 received Ad26.COV2.S at low or high dose, single or two shots; roughly 5 received placebo; per-sample allocation not given. Day 63 after the first vaccine or placebo injection was the time point for sampling. Boston supplied an adult donor aged 18-55 years. Whole-study findings and limits: Spike-specific responses of CD8+ and CD4+ T cells were reported to display substantial breadth after vaccination. Placebo and vaccine recipients had non-spike TCR breadth that was similar.

The specimen comprised peripheral blood, sampled in a trial of Ad26.COV2.S vaccine versus placebo. The chain combines TRBV7-9 with TRBJ1-4; 7 nucleotides match TRBD1. The receptor comes from a person between 18 and 60 years old who received the Ad26.COV2.S COVID-19 vaccine or a placebo. The CDR3 bases are TGTGCCAGCAGCATACTCGGGACAGTTATTTATGAAAAACTGTTTTTT. As protein: CASSILGTVIYEKLFF.